Listed below are T cell receptor beta chains from one sample, sequenced in a study of blood T cell repertoires in COVID-19. The method was immunoSEQ multiplex PCR; TCRdb's version includes in-frame clones alone and lacks a portion of them. The data hold around 180,000 clones, with roughly 81% observed a single time. The source material was peripheral blood. Receptors were obtained from a woman of 80 years or more with COVID-19, enrolled during active disease. Both conserved end residues are part of each CDR3. D genes are given only for firm matches. The size of a clone is reported for some rows only, either as once, few or many, or as a class for expanded clones.

few	TRBJ2-7	TRBV2	-	TGTGCCAGCAGTGAGATACAACAGGGAGACGGCGAGCAGTACTTC	CASSEIQQGDGEQYF
-	TRBJ2-7	TRBV5-1	-	TGCGCCAGCAGCTTGGCCGGCGGGACTTTGTTCTACGAGCAGTACTTC	CASSLAGGTLFYEQYF
-	TRBJ1-2	TRBV19	-	TGTGCCAGTAGTATAGATACAGGCCTGAACTATGGCTACACCTTC	CASSIDTGLNYGYTF
-	TRBJ2-2	TRBV12-3/TRBV12-4	-	TGTGCCAGCAGGAGTATAGACACCGGGGAGCTGTTTTTT	CASRSIDTGELFF
-	TRBJ2-7	TRBV5-1	-	TGCGCCAGCAGCTTGGGCGCCTACGAGCAGTACTTC	CASSLGAYEQYF
few	TRBJ1-5	TRBV27	-	TGTGCCAGCAGTCTCCGGAGCGCCTCCGATCAGCCCCAGCATTTT	CASSLRSASDQPQHF
-	TRBJ2-5	TRBV3-1/TRBV3-2	TRBD2	TGTGCCAGCAACAACGGGGGGGAGACCCAGTACTTC	CASNNGGETQYF
-	TRBJ2-3	TRBV19	-	TGTGCCAGTAGTAACCCTCGGACAGCAGCTAGCACAGATACGCAGTATTTT	CASSNPRTAASTDTQYF
-	TRBJ2-3	TRBV27	TRBD2	TGTGCCAGCAGTTCCAGTTATAGCGGGATAACAGATACGCAGTATTTT	CASSSSYSGITDTQYF
-	TRBJ2-2	TRBV18	TRBD1	TGTGCCAGCTCCCCGAGGACAGGAAGTACCACGAACACCGGGGAGCTGTTTTTT	CASSPRTGSTTNTGELFF
few	TRBJ1-2	TRBV5-8	-	TGTGCCAGCAGCTTCGGACAGTTCGATGGCTACACCTTC	CASSFGQFDGYTF
-	TRBJ1-2	TRBV19	TRBD1	TGTGCCAGTAGAGATGGCGGGACAGGGCGAGTCGGCTACACCTTC	CASRDGGTGRVGYTF
few	TRBJ2-2	TRBV2	-	TGTGCCAGCAGTGTAACAGCCTCCGGGGAGCTGTTTTTT	CASSVTASGELFF
few	TRBJ2-1	TRBV7-9	TRBD1	TGTGCCAGCAGCGGCCCAGGGGGCTCCTACAATGAGCAGTTCTTC	CASSGPGGSYNEQFF
-	TRBJ2-1	TRBV7-9	-	TGTGCCAGCAGCTTAGTCCAGGGTACCCCCTACAATGAGCAGTTCTTC	CASSLVQGTPYNEQFF
-	TRBJ2-7	TRBV12-3/TRBV12-4	-	TGTGCCAGCAGCACTGGACAGTTCTACGAGCAGTACTTC	CASSTGQFYEQYF
-	TRBJ1-4	TRBV6-6	-	TGTGCCAGCAAATCCTCAACTAATGAAAAACTGTTTTTT	CASKSSTNEKLFF
-	TRBJ2-7	TRBV19	TRBD2	TGTGCCAGTAGTATAGATGGGACTAGGCGCTACGAGCAGTACTTC	CASSIDGTRRYEQYF
-	TRBJ2-1	TRBV6-5	TRBD1	TGTGCCAGCAGTTACCGGACAGGAGCGCAGTTCTTC	CASSYRTGAQFF
-	TRBJ1-1	TRBV4-1	-	TGCGCCAGCAGCCAGGCGGTGGTCGCCCTGGGTAACACTGAAGCTTTCTTT	CASSQAVVALGNTEAFF
-	TRBJ1-3	TRBV7-9	TRBD1	TGTGCCAGCAGCTCCTCGACAGGGAGCTCTGGAAACACCATATATTTT	CASSSSTGSSGNTIYF
-	TRBJ2-3	TRBV29-1	-	TGCAGCGCCCCCGCCTTTAGCGGCCCAAGGACAGATACGCAGTATTTT	CSAPAFSGPRTDTQYF
-	TRBJ1-1	TRBV19	TRBD1	TGTGCCAGTAGTACTTGGGACAGAAGGGACACTGAAGCTTTCTTT	CASSTWDRRDTEAFF